Listed here are 30 T cell receptor beta chains from one sample, sequenced in a study of radiotherapy plus CTLA-4 blockade in lung cancer. Produced via immunoSEQ multiplex PCR; TCRdb's table is partial and in-frame only. The repertoire includes 65,000 to 85,000 clones, around 76% of them detected once, and 16% sits in the top ten. Sequenced material: peripheral blood, taken from a patient treated with radiotherapy plus ipilimumab. The receptors were gathered from a human donor with non-small cell lung cancer whose response to radiotherapy plus ipilimumab could not be evaluated. Some clones in this sample may be carry-over from other donors' samples.

This chain connects TRBV5-1 to TRBJ2-7; D perhaps matches TRBD2 (5 bases). The germline V gene has CDR1 SGHRS and CDR2 YFSETQ. The CDR3 is 14 residues long. Trimming left V 3 bases short and J 2 bases short, with 12 bases between. CDR3 sequence reads: CASSSGLEPYEQYF. The CDR3 region has the DNA TGCGCCAGCAGCTCCGGACTCGAACCCTACGAGCAGTACTTC.

This sequence joins TRBV5-1 and TRBJ1-1, with D maybe TRBD1 (5 bases). The CDR3 is 15 amino acids. Trimming cost V 0 bases and J 4 bases, with 13 bases left between them. CDR1 and CDR2 from the germline V gene are SGHRS and YFSETQ. CDR3 loop: CASSLALGGATEAFF. DNA of the CDR3: TGCGCCAGCAGCTTGGCCCTGGGAGGGGCCACTGAAGCTTTCTTT.

This chain's CDR3 is CASSFMTGVQPQHF. The CDR3 DNA reads as TGTGCCAGCAGCTTTATGACAGGGGTCCAGCCCCAGCATTTT. The chain recombines TRBV5-6 with TRBJ1-5; 8 nucleotides align to TRBD1. The CDR3 is 14 amino acids. The ends lost 2 bases at V and 7 bases at J; junction bases unmatched: 5. CDR1 and CDR2 (germline): SGHDT, YYEEEE.

The V gene is TRBV9, the J gene TRBJ1-2; tentatively, D is TRBD1 (5 bases). CDR1 and CDR2 from the germline V gene are SGDLS and YYNGEE. Trimming cost V 0 bases and J 7 bases, with 16 bases left between them. CDR3 size: 15 residues. CDR3 DNA sequence: TGTGCCAGCAGCGTAGAGGAGGGGCCTCTATCTGGCTACACCTTC. Translated: CASSVEEGPLSGYTF. Based on the CDR3 plus reference TRBV9 and TRBJ1-2, the full variable domain is DSGVTQTPKHLITATGQRVTLRCSPRSGDLSVYWYQQSLDQGLQFLIQYYNGEERAKGNILERFSAQQFPDLHSELNLSSLELGDSALYFCASSVEEGPLSGYTFGSGTRLTVV.

The chain is built from TRBV6-5 and TRBJ1-6, with D maybe TRBD1 (5 bases). Between the trimmed V and J ends, which lost 10 bases and 10 bases, there was a span of 17 bases. The CDR3 runs 13 residues. Germline V gene data show CDR1 as MNHEY and CDR2 as SVGAGI. In nucleotides, the CDR3 is TGTGCCATCGAGGGCCACCGGGGGTCACCCCTCCACTTT. Protein: CAIEGHRGSPLHF.

CDR3 coding DNA: TGTGCCAGCAGCTTAGTAGGGACAGGGAGCAATCAGCCCCAGCATTTT. This sequence encodes CASSLVGTGSNQPQHF. The chain couples TRBV7-2 to TRBJ1-5, with 9 bases that match TRBD1. The germline CDR1 and CDR2 sequences are SGHTA and FQGNSA. This CDR3 is built from 16 residues. After removal of 1 base from V and 1 base from J, the junction contained 2 bases not matched to a gene.

The chain carries TRBV6-6 and TRBJ1-3; D is ambiguous. The V gene's germline CDR1 is MNHNY and CDR2 SVGAGI (reference sequence). The CDR3 extends over 11 amino acids. The V and J ends lost 6 bases and 4 bases respectively, with 4 bases between them. This CDR3 is CASREGNTIYF. CDR3 DNA: TGTGCCAGCAGGGAGGGAAACACCATATATTTT.

This clone was observed a few times. V is TRBV5-1 and J is TRBJ1-2; D not resolved. V was trimmed by 4 bases and J by 7 bases, leaving 11 bases between them. In germline, CDR1 is SGHRS, CDR2 YFSETQ. This CDR3 comprises 12 residues. CDR3 loop: CASSAAGSGYTF. CDR3 nucleotide sequence: TGCGCCAGCAGCGCCGCCGGGTCTGGCTACACCTTC. Full variable domain (remainder filled in from reference TRBV5-1 and TRBJ1-2): KAGVTQTPRYLIKTRGQQVTLSCSPISGHRSVSWYQQTPGQGLQFLFEYFSETQRNKGNFPGRFSGRQFSNSRSEMNVSTLELGDSALYLCASSAAGSGYTFGSGTRLTVV.

This clone was seen a handful of times. The chain has TRBV4-1 and TRBJ1-6, with TRBD1 matching over 8 bases. Germline V gene lookup returns CDR1 MGHRA and CDR2 YSYEKL. The CDR3 covers 13 residues. The junction had 2 bases not matched to a gene; V was cut back by 2 bases and J by 11 bases. The CDR3 DNA sequence: TGCGCCAGCAGCCAAACAGGGGGGACACCCCTCCACTTT. Protein product: CASSQTGGTPLHF.

The chain employs TRBV5-4 and TRBJ1-4; possibly TRBD1 for D (6 bases). Trimming pared 4 bases from V and 8 bases from J, leaving 15 bases between. Germline V gene data show CDR1 as SGHNT and CDR2 as YYREEE (reference sequence). This CDR3 region has 14 residues. CDR3 loop: CASSPVGRGEKLFF. The CDR3 DNA reads as TGTGCCAGCAGCCCCGTGGGCAGGGGCGAAAAACTGTTTTTT. Full variable domain (outside the CDR3, taken from reference TRBV5-4 and TRBJ1-4): ETGVTQSPTHLIKTRGQQVTLRCSSQSGHNTVSWYQQALGQGPQFIFQYYREEENGRGNFPPRFSGLQFPNYSSELNVNALELDDSALYLCASSPVGRGEKLFFGSGTQLSVL.

The chain combines TRBV7-8 with TRBJ2-3, with a tentative D call TRBD2 (7 bases). The CDR3 has 17 residues. Per the germline V gene, CDR1 is SGHVS and CDR2 is FQNEAQ. V was clipped by 2 bases and J by 1 base, with 16 bases between them. The CDR3 DNA sequence: TGTGCCAGCAGCTTATTCGTCGCGGGGGCCGGCACAGATACGCAGTATTTT. It is translated as CASSLFVAGAGTDTQYF.

This clone appeared once. The chain combines TRBV27 with TRBJ2-3; unclear D gene. CDR3 length: 18 residues. CDR1 is MNHEY, CDR2 SMNVEV, per germline (reference sequence). Trimming took 4 bases from V and 1 from J, leaving 21 bases between them. The CDR3 nucleotides are TGTGCCAGCAGTTCGACTGGAAGAGTAGAGTGGGGCACAGATACGCAGTATTTT. Translation: CASSSTGRVEWGTDTQYF.

This clone was seen more than once but under ten times. The CDR3 is CASSFAQSSHEQYF. CDR3 in DNA: TGTGCCAGCAGCTTCGCTCAGTCGTCCCACGAGCAGTACTTC. The rearrangement links TRBV5-6 to TRBJ2-7; D not resolved. In germline, CDR1 is SGHDT, CDR2 YYEEEE. Between the trimmed V and J ends, which lost 2 bases and 5 bases, there was a span of 14 bases. This CDR3 spans 14 amino acids.

The chain combines TRBV5-6 with TRBJ1-2, with 7 bases identical to TRBD1. CDR1 is SGHDT and CDR2 is YYEEEE in the germline V gene. J gave up 6 bases and V 4 bases, and 3 bases lay outside the gene matches. This CDR3 region has 12 residues. CDR3 DNA: TGTGCCAGCAGCCCCGGGACAGATGGCTACACCTTC. This codes for CASSPGTDGYTF.

V and J are TRBV29-1 and TRBJ2-5, with D unclear. V was clipped by 7 bases and J by 2 bases, with 14 bases between them. The CDR3 runs to 13 residues. From germline, CDR1 is SQVTM and CDR2 ANQGSEA. As DNA, the CDR3 is TGCAGCGCAGACACCCCCCCACAAGAGACCCAGTACTTC. Amino acid sequence: CSADTPPQETQYF.

The rearrangement links TRBV27 to TRBJ1-5; possible D gene TRBD1, 5 bases. V lost 4 bases and J 6 bases, leaving 13 bases between the germline ends. In germline, CDR1 is MNHEY, CDR2 SMNVEV (reference sequence). There are 14 residues in the CDR3. The CDR3 spells CASSSPGFGQPQHF. DNA of the CDR3: TGTGCCAGCAGTTCCCCAGGGTTTGGTCAGCCCCAGCATTTT.

This rearrangement joins TRBV6-5 to TRBJ1-1; D gene ambiguous. The germline CDR1 and CDR2 sequences are MNHEY and SVGAGI. The CDR3 contains 14 residues. Trimming shortened V by 6 bases and J by 2 bases, and 13 bases separated the two germline ends. The CDR3 sequence: CASRPRWVNTEAFF. The CDR3, as DNA: TGTGCCAGCAGGCCGAGGTGGGTAAACACTGAAGCTTTCTTT.

The rearrangement links TRBV5-1 to TRBJ1-1; tentatively, D is TRBD1 (5 bases). The CDR3 consists of 15 residues. Trimming took 0 bases from V and 2 from J, leaving 11 bases between them. Germline V gene sequence: CDR1 SGHRS, CDR2 YFSETQ. CDR3 in amino acids: CASSLVQGGNTEAFF. In DNA, the CDR3 is TGCGCCAGCAGCTTGGTTCAGGGAGGCAACACTGAAGCTTTCTTT.

J is TRBJ1-5 and V is TRBV5-1, with D tentatively TRBD1 (5 bases). V was shortened by 7 bases and J by 4 bases, with 12 bases between the two germline ends. CDR1 is SGHRS, CDR2 YFSETQ, per germline. The CDR3 is made up of 13 amino acids. As DNA, the CDR3 is TGCGCCAGCTCCAAGGACATTAATCAGCCCCAGCATTTT. Translation gives CASSKDINQPQHF. The full variable domain, completed using reference TRBV5-1 and TRBJ1-5, is KAGVTQTPRYLIKTRGQQVTLSCSPISGHRSVSWYQQTPGQGLQFLFEYFSETQRNKGNFPGRFSGRQFSNSRSEMNVSTLELGDSALYLCASSKDINQPQHFGDGTRLSIL.

The chain combines TRBV4-1 with TRBJ2-3; 9 bases align to TRBD2. This CDR3 contains 16 residues. The ends lost 0 bases at V and 3 bases at J; junction bases unmatched: 4. Germline-derived CDR1 and CDR2 are MGHRA and YSYEKL. CDR3 amino acids: CASSQEVGLATDTQYF. The DNA of the CDR3 is TGCGCCAGCAGCCAAGAGGTGGGACTAGCTACAGATACGCAGTATTTT.

The gene calls are TRBV6-5 and TRBJ2-7; 11 bases align to TRBD1. Per germline, CDR1 MNHEY and CDR2 SVGAGI. The J segment lost 2 bases and the V segment lost 10 bases, leaving 4 bases of the junction unmatched. The CDR3 totals 13 residues. The CDR3 DNA follows: TGTGCCACCCTGGACAGGGGGCCCTACGAGCAGTACTTC. Its translation: CATLDRGPYEQYF.

The gene calls are TRBV6-5 and TRBJ1-1, with D perhaps matching TRBD1 (5 bases). Deletions cut 4 bases from V and 5 bases from J, with 8 bases between. This CDR3 is 12 amino acids long. The germline V gene encodes CDR1 MNHEY and CDR2 SVGAGI. The CDR3 protein is CASSWRGTEAFF. CDR3 bases: TGTGCCAGCAGTTGGAGGGGAACTGAAGCTTTCTTT.

This clone was detected only a few times. The genes are TRBV16 and TRBJ2-1, with 8 bases fitting TRBD1. V gave up 4 bases and J gave up 0 bases; unmatched junction bases: 5. The CDR3 spans 16 residues. Germline CDR1 KGHSY, CDR2 FQNENV. CDR3 sequence: CASSPPTGASYNEQFF. CDR3 coding DNA: TGTGCCAGCAGCCCCCCGACAGGGGCCTCCTACAATGAGCAGTTCTTC.

This clone showed up just a few times. This sequence joins TRBV5-4 and TRBJ2-7; 12 positions match TRBD1. The J segment lost 5 bases and the V segment lost 4 bases, leaving 7 bases of the junction unmatched. The germline gives CDR1 SGHNT, CDR2 YYREEE (reference sequence). This CDR3 is built from 15 residues. CDR3 loop: CASSSRDRGLHEQYF. CDR3 DNA sequence: TGTGCCAGCAGCAGTAGGGACAGGGGGCTTCACGAGCAGTACTTC. Together with reference TRBV5-4 and TRBJ2-7, the CDR3 gives the full variable domain: ETGVTQSPTHLIKTRGQQVTLRCSSQSGHNTVSWYQQALGQGPQFIFQYYREEENGRGNFPPRFSGLQFPNYSSELNVNALELDDSALYLCASSSRDRGLHEQYFGPGTRLTVT.

The V call is TRBV5-1, the J call TRBJ2-5; 8 bases are shared with TRBD1. The CDR3 totals 15 residues. The V segment lost 1 base and the J segment 2 bases; nucleotides outside the gene matches: 4. Germline-derived CDR1 and CDR2 are SGHRS and YFSETQ. Here the CDR3 DNA reads TGCGCCAGCAGCTTGTACAGGGGGTATCAAGAGACCCAGTACTTC. It codes for CASSLYRGYQETQYF.

The V gene is TRBV4-3, the J gene TRBJ1-6; 8 nucleotides line up with TRBD1. CDR1 LGHNA and CDR2 YSLEER come from the germline V gene. There are 16 residues in the CDR3. V dropped 0 bases and J dropped 7; count of bases not matched to a gene: 5. The CDR3 region is CASSQDGAGGNSPLHF. The CDR3 coding sequence is TGCGCCAGCAGCCAAGATGGGGCAGGGGGCAATTCACCCCTCCACTTT.

V and J are TRBV5-1 and TRBJ2-1; 7 nucleotides line up with TRBD2. Germline CDR1 and CDR2: SGHRS and YFSETQ. CDR3 length equals 15 residues. Germline trimming cut 4 bases from V and 13 bases from J; bases unmatched to any gene: 17. CDR3 sequence (DNA): TGCGCCAGCAGCCCCGGAGGGAGGGGCCCTATCACCCAGTTCTTC. It is translated as CASSPGGRGPITQFF.

This chain uses TRBV6-5 with TRBJ1-6; D not certain. With 7 bases removed from V and 7 bases from J, the gap between germline ends came to 8 bases. CDR1 is MNHEY, CDR2 SVGAGI, per germline. The CDR3 is made up of 12 amino acids. The CDR3 DNA is TGTGCCAGCACTAATTCAAATTCACCCCTCCACTTT. It translates to CASTNSNSPLHF.

This rearrangement joins TRBV6-5 to TRBJ1-4; D is ambiguous. CDR3 size: 13 residues. Germline CDR1 is MNHEY and CDR2 is SVGAGI. The V gene lost 5 bases and the J gene lost 7 bases, with 11 bases spanning the gap. The DNA for the CDR3 is TGTGCCAGCAGTCCGATGGCCGTTGAAAAACTGTTTTTT. As protein: CASSPMAVEKLFF.

This clone showed up just once. The rearrangement joins TRBV9 to TRBJ1-3, with 7 positions matching TRBD1. Germline loops: CDR1 SGDLS, CDR2 YYNGEE. This CDR3 has 17 amino acids. Trimming at V came to 4 bases and at J to 0 bases, leaving 10 bases not matched to a gene. CDR3 coding DNA: TGTGCCAGCAGCCCCCATCGGGACAGCCGCTCTGGAAACACCATATATTTT. This translates into CASSPHRDSRSGNTIYF.